The present T cell receptor beta chain was sequenced within a study of regulatory T cells in long-lasting Graves disease. At the level of the study: In persistent Graves' disease, antithyroid drugs had been taken for over 5 years and TSH receptor antibodies stayed positive.

General observations from the study: Less diverse TCR repertoires were seen in persistent Graves' patients than in newly diagnosed ones. Persistent disease preferred TRBV28, TRBJ1-2 and TRBJ2-5.

Relying on iRepertoire HTBI primers and Arm-PCR of CDR3 regions, the team built TCR beta libraries. MiXCR was run by TCRdb on the multiplex PCR reads, yielding one entry per CDR3 protein. Of 300,000 or so distinct CDR3 sequences in the sample, about 20% were seen once. Of note for this clonotype: The target antigen is unknown.

The trim removed 4 bases at V and 6 bases at J, leaving 20 bases unmatched. The CDR3 totals 21 residues. Per germline, CDR1 SGHTA and CDR2 FQGNSA. Sample time point: persistent/refractory GD, antithyroid drugs over 5 years with positive TRAb. PBMC-extracted RNA yielded the TCR library. The chain employs TRBV7-2 and TRBJ2-2; 13 positions match TRBD2. Source: peripheral blood mononuclear cells (PBMCs), taken when the disease was refractory, from a patient treated with antithyroid drugs. This sequence was found in a female donor with Graves disease. CDR3 bases: TGTGCCAGCAGCTCGCGACTAGCGGGGGGCCAGTCTCCCAAACGCGCCGGGGAGCTGTTTTTT. Its protein is CASSSRLAGGQSPKRAGELFF.